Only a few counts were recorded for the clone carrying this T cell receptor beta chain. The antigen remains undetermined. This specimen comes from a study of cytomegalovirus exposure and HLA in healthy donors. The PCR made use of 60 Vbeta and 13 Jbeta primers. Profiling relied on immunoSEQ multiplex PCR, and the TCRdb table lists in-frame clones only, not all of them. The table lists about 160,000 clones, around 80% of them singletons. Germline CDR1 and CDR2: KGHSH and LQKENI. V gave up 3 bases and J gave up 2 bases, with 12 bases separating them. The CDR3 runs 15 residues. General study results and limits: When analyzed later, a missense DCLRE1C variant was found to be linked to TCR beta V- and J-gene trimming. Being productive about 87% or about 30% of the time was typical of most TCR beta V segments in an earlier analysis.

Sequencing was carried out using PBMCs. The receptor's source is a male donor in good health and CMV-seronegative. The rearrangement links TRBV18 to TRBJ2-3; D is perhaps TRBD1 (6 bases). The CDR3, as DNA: TGTGCCAGCTCACCTACAGGGCTATACACAGATACGCAGTATTTT. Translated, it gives CASSPTGLYTDTQYF.